The next 2 T cell receptor beta chains were all read from a single sample in a study of shared clonotypes between healthy human individuals. CD45RO-negative cells were positively selected for CCR7, leaving out terminally differentiated effector memory CD45RA+ cells. Generated by immunoSEQ multiplex PCR, the TCRdb table keeps only in-frame clones and is missing some. The table has 600,000 or so clones, nearly 98% seen once; the top ten hold 0.3%. The sequenced material came from naive CD8+ T cells sorted from blood. The receptor set was obtained from a man younger than 40 in good health.

The CDR3 spells CASSSTRETYEQYF. CDR3 bases: TGTGCCAGCAGCTCAACGAGAGAAACCTACGAGCAGTACTTC. The chain combines TRBV7-9 with TRBJ2-7, with D unresolved. CDR1 is SEHNR, CDR2 FQNEAQ, per germline (reference sequence). Trimming cost V 4 bases and J 2 bases, with 12 bases left between them. This CDR3 comprises 14 residues.

The J gene is TRBJ2-6, the V gene TRBV5-1; D could derive from TRBD1 or TRBD2 (5 bases each). Trimming cost V 2 bases and J 0 bases, with 18 bases left between them. The CDR3 totals 19 residues. Per germline, CDR1 SGHRS and CDR2 YFSETQ. The DNA for the CDR3 is TGCGCCAGCAGCTTAGCGTCCGGGACGCTTCTCTCTGGGGCCAACGTCCTGACTTTC. It specifies CASSLASGTLLSGANVLTF.